The clone carrying this T cell receptor (beta chain) was counted at least ten times. Antigen: not known. Libraries of TCR beta came from iRepertoire HTBI primers plus Arm-PCR of CDR3 regions. TCRdb re-analysed the multiplex PCR reads in MiXCR, keeping a single row per CDR3 protein. The top ten hold under 15% of the sample, which has a few hundred thousand distinct CDR3 sequences, 22% seen once. The sample belongs to a study of regulatory T cells in long-lasting Graves disease. General study findings and limits: Persistent disease samples used TRBV28, TRBJ1-2 and TRBJ2-5 preferentially.

The time point here: persistent/refractory GD, antithyroid drugs over 5 years with positive TRAb. The authors made the TCR library using RNA they extracted from PBMCs. Around 9 milliliters of peripheral blood were drawn into EDTA tubes. Germline trimming cut 6 bases from V and 3 bases from J; bases unmatched to any gene: 5. This CDR3 spans 14 amino acids. Germline V gene data show CDR1 as MDHEN and CDR2 as SYDVKM. The J gene is TRBJ1-3, the V gene TRBV28; 7 bases are shared with TRBD1. The clonotype comes from a female donor with Graves disease. The source material was peripheral blood mononuclear cells (PBMCs), sampled when the disease was refractory, from a patient treated with antithyroid drugs. Here the CDR3 reads CASSLDRVGNTIYF. For the CDR3, the DNA is TGTGCCAGCAGCTTAGACAGGGTTGGAAACACCATATATTTT.